Listed here are 25 T cell receptor beta chains from one sample, sequenced in a study of cytomegalovirus exposure and HLA in healthy donors. Sequencing was performed with immunoSEQ multiplex PCR; in TCRdb, only in-frame clones are kept and a portion is missing. The repertoire holds 160,000 or so clones, with about 86% as singletons. The sample was PBMCs. The receptors here all came from a woman under 40 in good health and CMV-seronegative.

The chain is built from TRBV19 and TRBJ1-6, with TRBD1 matching 8 bases. CDR3 length: 16 residues. After removal of 3 bases from V and 8 bases from J, the junction contained 9 bases not matched to a gene. CDR1 and CDR2 from the germline V gene are LNHDA and SQIVND (reference sequence). CDR3 coding DNA: TGTGCCAGTAGTATCTGGGCAGGGGGCGATTATTCACCCCTCCACTTT. As protein: CASSIWAGGDYSPLHF.

The chain has TRBV4-1 and TRBJ1-4; 8 nucleotides agree with TRBD1. The ends lost 0 bases at V and 8 bases at J; junction bases unmatched: 8. The CDR3 extends over 16 amino acids. The V gene's germline CDR1 is MGHRA and CDR2 YSYEKL. CDR3 sequence (DNA): TGCGCCAGCAGCCAAGATGGGACAGGTGTGGGAGAAAAACTGTTTTTT. Translating gives CASSQDGTGVGEKLFF.

This chain connects TRBV11-2 to TRBJ2-7; a weak D match, TRBD1 (7 bases). The CDR3 spans 14 residues. Looked up from germline, CDR1 is SGHAT and CDR2 is FQNNGV. V was trimmed by 6 bases and J by 4 bases, leaving 16 bases between them. CDR3 sequence (DNA): TGTGCCAGCAGGACCGACAGGGACTTTTACGAGCAGTACTTC. It is translated as CASRTDRDFYEQYF.

V gene TRBV9 combines with J gene TRBJ1-1; D is unresolved. Germline CDR1 and CDR2: SGDLS and YYNGEE. V was cut by 0 bases and J by 13 bases, with 16 bases left in between. The CDR3 sequence is 13 residues long. CDR3 in amino acids: CASSVASKEKLFF. The CDR3 coding sequence is TGTGCCAGCAGCGTAGCGTCAAAAGAGAAGCTTTTCTTT.

The chain is built from TRBV2 and TRBJ2-7; D is possibly TRBD1 (5 bases). V gave up 5 bases and J gave up 2 bases, with 16 bases separating them. CDR1 and CDR2 from the germline V gene are SNHLY and FYNNEI. CDR3 length: 15 residues. For the CDR3, the DNA is TGTGCCAGCAGTTTTAGACAGCAGATAACCTACGAGCAGTACTTC. Translation gives CASSFRQQITYEQYF.

This chain joins TRBV5-1 and TRBJ2-2; D perhaps matches TRBD2 (5 bases). V was shortened by 0 bases and J by 2 bases, with 8 bases between the two germline ends. Germline V gene sequence: CDR1 SGHRS, CDR2 YFSETQ. The CDR3 is 15 residues long. The CDR3 loop reads CASSLEGANTGELFF. The CDR3 region has the DNA TGCGCCAGCAGCTTGGAGGGAGCTAACACCGGGGAGCTGTTTTTT.

The chain links TRBV6-5 to TRBJ2-1, with 8 bases aligning to TRBD1. The ends lost 5 bases at V and 3 bases at J; junction bases unmatched: 6. The CDR3 runs to 15 residues. CDR1 and CDR2 (germline): MNHEY, SVGAGI. The CDR3 DNA follows: TGTGCCAGCAGTAGGCCGGGACAGGACTACAATGAGCAGTTCTTC. Its translation: CASSRPGQDYNEQFF.

The gene calls are TRBV7-2 and TRBJ2-7; 7 positions match TRBD1. The germline CDR1 and CDR2 sequences are SGHTA and FQGNSA. The CDR3 has 13 amino acids. V gave up 5 bases and J gave up 4 bases; unmatched junction bases: 5. The CDR3 region is CASSTQQGYEQYF. For the CDR3, the DNA is TGTGCCAGCAGCACGCAACAGGGGTACGAGCAGTACTTC.

This chain uses TRBV29-1 with TRBJ2-3; D might be TRBD1 (6 bases). The CDR3 sequence is 13 residues long. Germline CDR1 SQVTM, CDR2 ANQGSEA. V lost 6 bases and J 2 bases, leaving 12 bases between the germline ends. The CDR3 region has the DNA TGCAGCGTCAGGGGCGTTATCACAGATACGCAGTATTTT. Translation gives CSVRGVITDTQYF.

The V gene is TRBV10-3, the J gene TRBJ2-1, with D possibly matching TRBD1 (5 bases). V lost 3 bases, J lost 5 bases, and 5 bases lay in between. The CDR3 loop spans 12 amino acids. Germline-derived CDR1 and CDR2 are ENHRY and SYGVKD. The CDR3 sequence: CAISEGDNEQFF. The CDR3 coding sequence is TGTGCCATCAGTGAAGGGGACAATGAGCAGTTCTTC.

This chain uses TRBV27 with TRBJ1-6, with TRBD1 as a possible D gene (5 bases). V shed 5 bases and J shed 1 base, with 24 bases lying between them. Germline lookup yields CDR1 MNHEY and CDR2 SMNVEV (reference sequence). The CDR3 spans 20 residues. CDR3 coding DNA: TGTGCCAGCAGTACCACAACACCCACGCGGGGCTCGTCCTATAATTCACCCCTCCACTTT. Translated: CASSTTTPTRGSSYNSPLHF.

V and J are TRBV4-2 and TRBJ2-7, with D maybe TRBD1 (6 bases). In germline, CDR1 is LGHNA, CDR2 YNFKEQ. Trimming removed 0 bases from V and 6 bases from J, with 15 bases in between. This CDR3 has 15 residues. In DNA form, the CDR3 reads TGTGCCAGCAGCCAAGATCGGAACAGGGTCGGCGAGCAGTACTTC. Translating it yields CASSQDRNRVGEQYF.

As regards this clone: An end of the junction differs from the germline gene, which may be a read error. The chain links TRBV7-7 to TRBJ1-5, with 8 bases that match TRBD1. The CDR3 is 17 residues long. The germline CDR1 and CDR2 sequences are SSHAT and FNYEAQ (reference sequence). The CDR3 protein is CASSLAWRQGIDQPQHF. The CDR3 region has the DNA TGTGCTAGCAGCTTAGCGTGGCGACAGGGGATCGATCAGCCCCAGCATTTT. Full variable domain (rest looked up from reference TRBV7-7 and TRBJ1-5): GAGVSQSPRYKVTKRGQDVTLRCDPISSHATLYWYQQALGQGPEFLTYFNYEAQPDKSGLPSDRFSAERPEGSISTLTIQRTEQRDSAMYRCASSLAWRQGIDQPQHFGDGTRLSIL.

The J gene is TRBJ2-7, the V gene TRBV27, with 9 nucleotides matching TRBD2. V lost 6 bases to trimming and J lost 3 bases; unmatched junction nucleotides: 9. CDR1 and CDR2 (germline): MNHEY, SMNVEV (reference sequence). The CDR3 consists of 15 residues. The CDR3 is CASRFPSGANYEQYF. The CDR3 region has the DNA TGTGCCAGCAGGTTCCCTAGCGGGGCAAACTACGAGCAGTACTTC.

This rearrangement joins TRBV6-5 to TRBJ2-5, with 9 bases lining up with TRBD1. This CDR3 is built from 15 residues. J gave up 1 base and V 2 bases, and 2 bases lay outside the gene matches. CDR1 is MNHEY, CDR2 SVGAGI, per germline. The DNA for the CDR3 is TGTGCCAGCAGTTACATGGACAGGGGCCAAGAGACCCAGTACTTC. Translating it yields CASSYMDRGQETQYF.

CDR3 residues: CASSSGLAGEGNEQFF. For the CDR3, the DNA is TGTGCCAGCAGCTCAGGACTAGCGGGGGAGGGGAATGAGCAGTTCTTC. The V and J genes are TRBV7-9 and TRBJ2-1; 13 bases line up with TRBD2. J was trimmed by 7 bases and V by 4 bases; bases with no gene match: 7. CDR1 and CDR2 (germline): SEHNR, FQNEAQ (reference sequence). This CDR3 has 16 amino acids.

The chain carries TRBV19 and TRBJ1-5, with a tentative D call TRBD1 (5 bases). Germline CDR1 and CDR2: LNHDA and SQIVND (reference sequence). Between the trimmed V and J ends, which lost 7 bases and 5 bases, there was a span of 15 bases. The CDR3 sequence is 14 residues long. CDR3 loop: CASIDPTGDQPQHF. Here the CDR3 DNA reads TGTGCCAGTATCGACCCAACGGGGGATCAGCCCCAGCATTTT.

V and J are TRBV30 and TRBJ2-2; TRBD2 agrees at 9 bases. In germline, CDR1 is GTSNPN, CDR2 SVGIG (reference sequence). This CDR3 region has 16 residues. V lost 2 bases to trimming and J lost 5 bases; unmatched junction nucleotides: 9. The DNA of the CDR3 is TGTGCCTGGAGTACAGTATTAGCGGGGGTAACCGGGGAGCTGTTTTTT. Translated: CAWSTVLAGVTGELFF.

The gene calls are TRBV30 and TRBJ2-7; no clear D. There are 12 residues in the CDR3. Germline-derived CDR1 and CDR2 are GTSNPN and SVGIG (reference sequence). The V gene lost 1 base and the J gene lost 3 bases, with 7 bases spanning the gap. The CDR3 DNA reads as TGTGCCTGGAGTGGTACGGGCTACGAGCAGTACTTC. Its protein is CAWSGTGYEQYF.

This clone was seen just once. This chain uses TRBV5-1 with TRBJ1-2, with 7 bases that match TRBD1. The CDR3 contains 14 residues. Losses at the gene ends were 4 bases for V and 4 bases for J; bases not matched to a gene: 7. Germline CDR1 SGHRS, CDR2 YFSETQ. The CDR3 bases are TGCGCCAGCAGCCTAACAGGGGCTCTCTATGGCTACACCTTC. Its translation is CASSLTGALYGYTF.

This rearrangement joins TRBV7-2 to TRBJ1-5; TRBD1 matches at 7 bases. With 6 bases clipped from V and 2 bases from J, the junction kept 4 bases outside the gene matches. The germline V gene has CDR1 SGHTA and CDR2 FQGNSA. The CDR3 consists of 14 residues. The CDR3 coding sequence is TGTGCCAGCAGTCTCGGACAGGGCAATCAGCCCCAGCATTTT. The encoded protein is CASSLGQGNQPQHF.

The chain links TRBV6-5 to TRBJ1-2; unclear D gene. CDR3 length: 12 amino acids. Germline V gene sequence: CDR1 MNHEY, CDR2 SVGAGI. Trimming cost V 8 bases and J 1 base, with 8 bases left between them. The CDR3 bases are TGTGCCAGCGCTGCAGATAACTATGGCTACACCTTC. Translation: CASAADNYGYTF.

The V call is TRBV9, the J call TRBJ2-7; tentative D call: TRBD2 (5 bases). Germline loops: CDR1 SGDLS, CDR2 YYNGEE. This CDR3 has 15 amino acids. V dropped 0 bases and J dropped 3 bases, with 13 bases sitting between them. CDR3 region: CASSVGGGPDYEQYF. CDR3 DNA: TGTGCCAGCAGCGTAGGAGGAGGCCCCGACTACGAGCAGTACTTC.

J is TRBJ2-3 and V is TRBV19; D gene uncertain. Trimming cost V 5 bases and J 2 bases, with 17 bases left between them. Germline V CDR1 and CDR2: LNHDA, SQIVND (reference sequence). The CDR3 consists of 16 residues. This chain's CDR3 is CASSPFFRGSTDTQYF. The CDR3 DNA reads TGTGCCAGTAGTCCCTTTTTCAGAGGTTCCACAGATACGCAGTATTTT.

The rearrangement joins TRBV19 to TRBJ2-7, with D possibly TRBD1 on 6 matching bases. Trimming cost V 5 bases and J 5 bases, with 19 bases left between them. The CDR3 extends over 15 amino acids. CDR1 and CDR2 (germline): LNHDA, SQIVND (reference sequence). The CDR3 DNA follows: TGTGCCAGTAGTCCAGGACGGGACAATAGCCACGAGCAGTACTTC. Translation: CASSPGRDNSHEQYF.